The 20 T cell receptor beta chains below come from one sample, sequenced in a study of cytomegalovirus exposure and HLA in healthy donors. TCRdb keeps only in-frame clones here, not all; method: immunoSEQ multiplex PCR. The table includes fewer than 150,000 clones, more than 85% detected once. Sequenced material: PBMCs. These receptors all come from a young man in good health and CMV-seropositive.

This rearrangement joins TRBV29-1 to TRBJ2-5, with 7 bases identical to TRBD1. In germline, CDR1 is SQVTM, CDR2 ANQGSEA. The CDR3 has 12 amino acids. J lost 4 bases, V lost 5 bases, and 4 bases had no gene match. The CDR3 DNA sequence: TGCAGCGTTACGACAGGGATAGAGACCCAGTACTTC. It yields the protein CSVTTGIETQYF.

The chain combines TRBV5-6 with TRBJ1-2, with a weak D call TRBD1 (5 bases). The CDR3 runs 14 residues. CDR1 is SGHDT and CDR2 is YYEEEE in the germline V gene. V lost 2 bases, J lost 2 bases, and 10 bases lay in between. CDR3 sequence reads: CASSFAGRNYGYTF. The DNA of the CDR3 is TGTGCCAGCAGCTTCGCAGGGAGGAACTATGGCTACACCTTC.

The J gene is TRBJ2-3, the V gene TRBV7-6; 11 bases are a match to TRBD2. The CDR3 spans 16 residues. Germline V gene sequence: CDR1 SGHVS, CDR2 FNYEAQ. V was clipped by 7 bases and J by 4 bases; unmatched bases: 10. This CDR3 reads CASTHSGRAAADTQYF. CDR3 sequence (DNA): TGTGCCAGCACCCATAGCGGGAGGGCCGCCGCAGATACGCAGTATTTT.

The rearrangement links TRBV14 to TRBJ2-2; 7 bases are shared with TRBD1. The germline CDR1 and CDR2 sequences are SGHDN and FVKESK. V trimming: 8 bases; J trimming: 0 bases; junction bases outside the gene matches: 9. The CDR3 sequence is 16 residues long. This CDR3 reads CASHRRTGSNTGELFF. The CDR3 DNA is TGTGCCAGCCATCGAAGGACAGGATCGAACACCGGGGAGCTGTTTTTT.

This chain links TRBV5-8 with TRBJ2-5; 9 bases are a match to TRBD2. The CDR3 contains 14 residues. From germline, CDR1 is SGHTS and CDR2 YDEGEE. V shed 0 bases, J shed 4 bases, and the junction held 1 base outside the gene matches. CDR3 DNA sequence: TGTGCCAGCAGCTTGGGGACTAGCGCAGAGACCCAGTACTTC. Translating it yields CASSLGTSAETQYF. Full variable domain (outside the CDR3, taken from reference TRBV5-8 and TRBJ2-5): EAGVTQSPTHLIKTRGQQATLRCSPISGHTSVYWYQQALGLGLQFLLWYDEGEERNRGNFPPRFSGRQFPNYSSELNVNALELEDSALYLCASSLGTSAETQYFGPGTRLLVL.

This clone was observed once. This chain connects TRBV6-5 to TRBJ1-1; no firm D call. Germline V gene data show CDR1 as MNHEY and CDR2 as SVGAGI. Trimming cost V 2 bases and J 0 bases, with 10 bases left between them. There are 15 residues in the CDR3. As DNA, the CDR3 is TGTGCCAGCAGTTACGATGGGCAGTTGAACACTGAAGCTTTCTTT. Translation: CASSYDGQLNTEAFF.

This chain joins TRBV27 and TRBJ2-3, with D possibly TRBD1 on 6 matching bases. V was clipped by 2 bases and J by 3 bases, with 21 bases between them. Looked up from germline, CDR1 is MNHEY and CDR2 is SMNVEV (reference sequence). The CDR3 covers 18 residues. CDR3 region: CASSLGSTGNWLTDTQYF. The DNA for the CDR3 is TGTGCCAGCAGTTTAGGATCCACAGGGAATTGGTTGACAGATACGCAGTATTTT.

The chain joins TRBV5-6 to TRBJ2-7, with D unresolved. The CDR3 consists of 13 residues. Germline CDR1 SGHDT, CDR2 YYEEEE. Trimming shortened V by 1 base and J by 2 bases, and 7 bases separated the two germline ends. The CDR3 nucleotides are TGTGCCAGCAGCTTGAACAGAGCCTACGAGCAGTACTTC. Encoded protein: CASSLNRAYEQYF.

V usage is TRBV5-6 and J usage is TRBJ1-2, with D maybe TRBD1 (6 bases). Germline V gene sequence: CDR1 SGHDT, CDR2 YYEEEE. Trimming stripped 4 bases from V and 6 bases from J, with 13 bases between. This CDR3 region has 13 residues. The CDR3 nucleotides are TGTGCCAGCAGCAACCAGGGGATCAATGGCTACACCTTC. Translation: CASSNQGINGYTF.

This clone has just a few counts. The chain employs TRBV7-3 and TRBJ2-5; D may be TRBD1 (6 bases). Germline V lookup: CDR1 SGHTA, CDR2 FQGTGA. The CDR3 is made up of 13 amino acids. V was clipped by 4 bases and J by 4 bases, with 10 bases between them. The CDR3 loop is CASSSIGGETQYF. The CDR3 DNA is TGTGCCAGCAGCTCTATAGGGGGAGAGACCCAGTACTTC. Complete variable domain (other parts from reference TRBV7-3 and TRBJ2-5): GAGVSQTPSNKVTEKGKYVELRCDPISGHTALYWYRQSLGQGPEFLIYFQGTGAADDSGLPNDRFFAVRPEGSVSTLKIQRTERGDSAVYLCASSSIGGETQYFGPGTRLLVL.

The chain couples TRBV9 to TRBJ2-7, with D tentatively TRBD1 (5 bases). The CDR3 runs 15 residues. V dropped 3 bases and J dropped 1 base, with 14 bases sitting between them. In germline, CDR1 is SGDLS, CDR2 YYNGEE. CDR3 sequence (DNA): TGTGCCAGCAGCGCCCGGTGGGGCAGTTCCTACGAGCAGTACTTC. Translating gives CASSARWGSSYEQYF.

For the CDR3, the DNA is TGTGCCAGCAGCTTAGAGCGGCGGGAGTGGGCCTACGAGCAGTACTTC. Translation: CASSLERREWAYEQYF. V usage is TRBV7-8 and J usage is TRBJ2-7; 7 nucleotides match TRBD2. Germline assignment: CDR1 SGHVS and CDR2 FQNEAQ. V lost 1 base and J lost 2; bases outside the gene matches: 8. CDR3 size: 16 residues.

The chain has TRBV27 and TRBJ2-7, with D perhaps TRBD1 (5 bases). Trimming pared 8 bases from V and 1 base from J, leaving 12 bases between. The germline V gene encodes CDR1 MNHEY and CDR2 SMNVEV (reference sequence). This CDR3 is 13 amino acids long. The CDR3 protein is CASPLDTSYEQYF. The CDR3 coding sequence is TGTGCCAGCCCGTTGGACACGTCCTACGAGCAGTACTTC.

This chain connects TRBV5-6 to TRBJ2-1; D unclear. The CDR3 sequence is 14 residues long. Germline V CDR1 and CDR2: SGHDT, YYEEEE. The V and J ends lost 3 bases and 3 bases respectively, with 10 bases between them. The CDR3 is CASSYTTLYNEQFF. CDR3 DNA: TGTGCCAGCAGCTATACAACCCTCTACAATGAGCAGTTCTTC.

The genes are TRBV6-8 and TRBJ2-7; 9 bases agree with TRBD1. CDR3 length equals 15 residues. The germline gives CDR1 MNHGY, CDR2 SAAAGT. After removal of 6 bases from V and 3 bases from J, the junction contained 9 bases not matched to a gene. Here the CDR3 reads CASSRPGQGLYEQYF. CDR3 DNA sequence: TGTGCCAGCAGCAGACCGGGACAGGGACTCTACGAGCAGTACTTC.

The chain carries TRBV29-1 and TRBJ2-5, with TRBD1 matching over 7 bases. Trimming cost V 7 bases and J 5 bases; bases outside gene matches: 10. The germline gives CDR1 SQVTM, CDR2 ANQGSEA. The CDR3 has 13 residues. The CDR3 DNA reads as TGCAGCGCTGCGGACAGGTTCGAGGAGACCCAGTACTTC. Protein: CSAADRFEETQYF.

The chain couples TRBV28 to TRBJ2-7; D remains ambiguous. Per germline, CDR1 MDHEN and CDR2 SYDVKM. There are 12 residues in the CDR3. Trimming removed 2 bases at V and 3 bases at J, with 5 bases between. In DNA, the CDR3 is TGTGCCAGCAGTTTAGATAGCTACGAGCAGTACTTC. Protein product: CASSLDSYEQYF.

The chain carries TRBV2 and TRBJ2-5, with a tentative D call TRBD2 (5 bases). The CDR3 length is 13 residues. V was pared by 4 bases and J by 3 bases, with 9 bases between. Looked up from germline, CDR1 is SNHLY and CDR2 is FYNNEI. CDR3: CASSVRGEETQYF. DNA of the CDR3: TGTGCCAGCAGTGTACGGGGAGAAGAGACCCAGTACTTC.

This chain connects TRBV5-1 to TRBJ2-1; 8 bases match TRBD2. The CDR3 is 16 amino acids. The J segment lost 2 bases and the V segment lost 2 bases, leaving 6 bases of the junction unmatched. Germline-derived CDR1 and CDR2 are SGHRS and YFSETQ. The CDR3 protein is CASSFLAGSTYNEQFF. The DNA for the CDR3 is TGCGCCAGCAGCTTCTTAGCGGGGAGTACCTACAATGAGCAGTTCTTC.

The CDR3 here is CASSITGGALNSPLHF. In DNA form, the CDR3 reads TGTGCCAGTAGTATTACGGGGGGCGCATTGAATTCACCCCTCCACTTT. J is TRBJ1-6 and V is TRBV19; D perhaps matches TRBD1 (6 bases). The CDR3 consists of 16 residues. Trimming removed 3 bases at V and 7 bases at J, with 16 bases between. Germline V gives CDR1 LNHDA, CDR2 SQIVND (reference sequence).